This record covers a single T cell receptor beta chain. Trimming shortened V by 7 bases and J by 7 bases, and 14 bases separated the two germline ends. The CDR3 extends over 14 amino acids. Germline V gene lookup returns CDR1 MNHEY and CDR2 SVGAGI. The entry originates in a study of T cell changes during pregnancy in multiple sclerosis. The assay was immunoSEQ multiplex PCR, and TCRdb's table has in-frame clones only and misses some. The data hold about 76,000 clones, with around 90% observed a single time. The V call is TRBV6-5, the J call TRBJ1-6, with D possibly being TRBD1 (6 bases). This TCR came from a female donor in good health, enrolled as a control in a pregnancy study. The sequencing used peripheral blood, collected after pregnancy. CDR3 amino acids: CASTNREGNSPLHF. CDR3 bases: TGTGCCAGCACAAACAGGGAGGGGAATTCACCCCTCCACTTT.